What follows are 26 T cell receptor beta chains derived from one specimen sequenced in a study of identical twins' blood T cells. TCRdb reanalysed the 5' RACE reads using MiXCR and keeps one entry per CDR3 protein. The data show a few hundred thousand distinct CDR3 sequences, with over 25% seen just once and about 6% held by the top ten. The sequencing input was PBMCs. All receptors come from a woman aged 18 to 50 in good health.

This clonotype was observed at least ten times. This chain uses TRBV3-1 with TRBJ1-6; unclear D gene. Germline values: CDR1 LGHDT, CDR2 YNNKEL (reference sequence). Trimming took 0 bases from V and 7 from J, leaving 7 bases between them. CDR3 size: 14 residues. CDR3 amino acids: CASSQESGNSPLHF. In DNA form, the CDR3 reads TGTGCCAGCAGCCAAGAATCCGGCAATTCACCCCTCCACTTT.

This clonotype has just a few counts. The gene calls are TRBV29-1 and TRBJ1-2; TRBD1 agrees at 9 bases. Germline V CDR1 and CDR2: SQVTM, ANQGSEA. The CDR3 sequence is 15 residues long. V shed 2 bases and J 0 bases; nucleotides not matched to a gene: 4. CDR3 nucleotides: TGCAGCGTTGAACCGGGACAGGGCCCTAACTATGGCTACACCTTC. Protein sequence: CSVEPGQGPNYGYTF. The variable domain in full, with the rest retrieved from reference TRBV29-1 and TRBJ1-2, is SAVISQKPSRDICQRGTSLTIQCQVDSQVTMMFWYRQQPGQSLTLIATANQGSEATYESGFVIDKFPISRPNLTFSTLTVSNMSPEDSSIYLCSVEPGQGPNYGYTFGSGTRLTVV.

This clonotype was seen only a few times. The rearrangement uses TRBV29-1 and TRBJ2-2; perhaps TRBD1 as D (6 bases). The germline CDR1 and CDR2 sequences are SQVTM and ANQGSEA. Trimming stripped 7 bases from V and 7 bases from J, with 16 bases between. This CDR3 is built from 13 residues. The CDR3 nucleotides read TGCAGCGCATCACAGGGTTTGGGCGGGGAGCTGTTTTTT. It yields the protein CSASQGLGGELFF.

The sample holds many counts of this clonotype. V gene TRBV7-9 combines with J gene TRBJ2-1; D unclear. V was clipped by 2 bases and J by 9 bases, with 8 bases between them. Germline values: CDR1 SEHNR, CDR2 FQNEAQ (reference sequence). The CDR3 has 12 amino acids. CDR3 protein: CASSLIAPEQFF. The DNA for the CDR3 is TGTGCCAGCAGCTTAATAGCCCCTGAGCAGTTCTTC. Looking up the rest from reference TRBV7-9 and TRBJ2-1 gives the full variable domain: DTGVSQNPRHKITKRGQNVTFRCDPISEHNRLYWYRQTLGQGPEFLTYFQNEAQLEKSRLLSDRFSAERPKGSFSTLEIQRTEQGDSAMYLCASSLIAPEQFFGPGTRLTVL.

This clonotype has just a few counts. The chain combines TRBV5-6 with TRBJ1-4; the match to TRBD1 covers 8 bases. J was trimmed by 8 bases and V by 4 bases; bases with no gene match: 7. The CDR3 covers 14 residues. Germline lookup yields CDR1 SGHDT and CDR2 YYEEEE. CDR3 nucleotide sequence: TGTGCCAGCAGCCAGGGGGCGCTTAAGGAAAAACTGTTTTTT. Its translation: CASSQGALKEKLFF.

The chain couples TRBV20-1 to TRBJ2-2; D is possibly TRBD1 (5 bases). Germline values: CDR1 DFQATT, CDR2 SNEGSKA (reference sequence). Trimming took off 6 bases at V and 2 bases at J, with 13 bases between the two ends. There are 14 residues in the CDR3. CDR3 DNA sequence: TGCAGTGCAAGACAGACACTCAACACCGGGGAGCTGTTTTTT. Translation: CSARQTLNTGELFF.

This clonotype has only a few counts. The V gene is TRBV29-1, the J gene TRBJ2-1; tentatively, D is TRBD1 or TRBD2 (5 bases each). CDR3 size: 14 residues. V lost 2 bases, J lost 9 bases, and 17 bases lay in between. Germline values: CDR1 SQVTM, CDR2 ANQGSEA. The CDR3 DNA sequence: TGCAGCGTTGAACCGGGACCCAGTATTGGTGAGCAGTTCTTC. This sequence encodes CSVEPGPSIGEQFF.

V and J are TRBV2 and TRBJ1-2, with a tentative D call TRBD1 (6 bases). V was pared by 4 bases and J by 8 bases, with 11 bases between. In germline, CDR1 is SNHLY, CDR2 FYNNEI. The CDR3 totals 12 residues. Here the CDR3 reads CASSGSGAGYTF. The CDR3 DNA sequence: TGTGCCAGCAGTGGTTCAGGGGCGGGCTACACCTTC.

Here the CDR3 DNA reads TGTGCCAGCAGTGAATATGGGACAGGGACCTACGAGCAGTACTTC. Its translation: CASSEYGTGTYEQYF. V and J are TRBV25-1 and TRBJ2-7; 9 positions agree with TRBD1. The CDR3 extends over 15 amino acids. The ends lost 0 bases at V and 2 bases at J; junction bases unmatched: 2. Germline CDR1 MGHDK, CDR2 SYGVNS.

V is TRBV7-2 and J is TRBJ1-3; TRBD1 might be the D (6 bases). Germline V gene sequence: CDR1 SGHTA, CDR2 FQGNSA. Trimming took 4 bases from V and 8 from J, leaving 15 bases between them. The CDR3 length is 14 residues. The CDR3 bases are TGTGCCAGCAGCTCCCAGGACAGACGAGACACCATATATTTT. Amino acids: CASSSQDRRDTIYF.

Details on this clonotype: Germline is not matched at one junction end, which may reflect a read error. The chain has TRBV2 and TRBJ1-2, with TRBD1 as a possible D gene (6 bases). The CDR3 loop spans 13 amino acids. Germline-derived CDR1 and CDR2 are SNHLY and FYNNEI. CDR3 protein: CSSSYNREGGYTF. CDR3 coding DNA: TGTTCCAGCAGTTACAACAGGGAAGGTGGCTACACCTTC.

The chain is built from TRBV6-1 and TRBJ1-1; 8 nucleotides agree with TRBD1. V was pared by 6 bases and J by 8 bases, with 8 bases of the junction left unmatched. Germline V gene lookup returns CDR1 MNHNS and CDR2 SASEGT. CDR3 size: 13 residues. For the CDR3, the DNA is TGTGCCAGCAGAATGGACAGGGTAAGGGAAGCTTTCTTT. The encoded protein is CASRMDRVREAFF.

This clonotype was seen a handful of times. The chain has TRBV28 and TRBJ1-2; D is undetermined. Germline V lookup: CDR1 MDHEN, CDR2 SYDVKM. Trimming stripped 1 base from V and 8 bases from J, with 14 bases between. The CDR3 contains 14 residues. The CDR3 nucleotides are TGTGCCAGCAGTTTATCACAGTCCGGTGGGGGCTACACCTTC. Translation gives CASSLSQSGGGYTF.

About this clonotype itself: Just one base apart from a much larger clone, this may be a read error. The genes are TRBV29-1 and TRBJ1-1; 7 nucleotides align to TRBD1. The CDR3 contains 13 residues. The V gene's germline CDR1 is SQVTM and CDR2 ANQGSEA. The CDR3 DNA is TGCGGCGCCCGACAGGGACCGAACACTGAAGCTTTCTTT. Translating gives CGARQGPNTEAFF.

This clonotype was observed a few times. The chain combines TRBV20-1 with TRBJ2-3; 7 nucleotides align to TRBD2. J was trimmed by 3 bases and V by 6 bases; bases with no gene match: 12. Germline loops: CDR1 DFQATT, CDR2 SNEGSKA (reference sequence). This CDR3 is 15 amino acids long. The CDR3 nucleotides read TGCAGTGCCCCCCGGGGGGACTACCCTACAGATACGCAGTATTTT. As protein: CSAPRGDYPTDTQYF.

This clonotype was found a few times. The rearrangement joins TRBV9 to TRBJ2-1; TRBD1 matches 9 bases. The CDR3 covers 16 residues. Trimming cost V 7 bases and J 8 bases; bases outside gene matches: 16. Germline CDR1 and CDR2: SGDLS and YYNGEE. CDR3 in amino acids: CASQGGTGGSYHEQFF. The CDR3 coding sequence is TGTGCCAGCCAAGGGGGAACAGGGGGCTCTTACCATGAGCAGTTCTTC.

This clonotype showed up just a few times. The rearrangement joins TRBV2 to TRBJ2-2; the D gene could be TRBD1 or TRBD2 (5 bases each). V lost 5 bases and J lost 7, with 14 bases in between. The CDR3 sequence is 14 residues long. Germline CDR1 SNHLY, CDR2 FYNNEI. As DNA, the CDR3 is TGTGCCAGCAGTTTACTGGGGGTCGGCGGGGAGCTGTTTTTT. This codes for CASSLLGVGGELFF.

This clonotype was seen just once. A much larger clone sits a single nucleotide away, making a read error possible. The rearrangement joins TRBV29-1 to TRBJ2-3; 7 nucleotides line up with TRBD2. V trimming: 5 bases; J trimming: 0 bases; junction bases outside the gene matches: 14. The germline CDR1 and CDR2 sequences are SQVTM and ANQGSEA. The CDR3 consists of 17 residues. The CDR3 here is CSVKSSGTFISTDTQYF. The CDR3 DNA reads as TGCAGCGTTAAATCTAGCGGAACTTTCATTAGCACAGATACGCAGTATTTT.

This clonotype was found a few times. The chain carries TRBV20-1 and TRBJ2-2, with D perhaps matching TRBD2 (5 bases). CDR1 is DFQATT and CDR2 is SNEGSKA in the germline V gene (reference sequence). There are 16 residues in the CDR3. Trimming left V 0 bases short and J 1 base short, with 12 bases between. In nucleotides, the CDR3 is TGCAGTGCTAGAGATGCGCAGCGGAAGAACACCGGGGAGCTGTTTTTT. It yields the protein CSARDAQRKNTGELFF.

This clonotype was detected a few times. This chain joins TRBV19 and TRBJ1-2, with D possibly TRBD1 on 6 matching bases. Looked up from germline, CDR1 is LNHDA and CDR2 is SQIVND (reference sequence). The CDR3 extends over 14 amino acids. V shed 11 bases and J shed 4 bases, with 20 bases lying between them. The CDR3 DNA follows: TGTGCCTTGACAGGTTCGGGGTCTGTCTATGGCTACACCTTC. Translation gives CALTGSGSVYGYTF.

The V call is TRBV6-1, the J call TRBJ1-6; TRBD1 aligns across 8 bases. Germline loops: CDR1 MNHNS, CDR2 SASEGT. V shed 3 bases, J shed 11 bases, and the junction held 9 bases outside the gene matches. CDR3 size: 15 residues. The CDR3 region has the DNA TGTGCCAGCAGTGACCGAGGACAGGGCACGACACCCCTCCACTTT. Translating it yields CASSDRGQGTTPLHF.

This sequence joins TRBV20-1 and TRBJ1-6; D call uncertain. Germline assignment: CDR1 DFQATT and CDR2 SNEGSKA (reference sequence). V was shortened by 3 bases and J by 7 bases, with 16 bases between the two germline ends. The CDR3 contains 15 residues. In nucleotides, the CDR3 is TGCAGTGCTAGGGTTACGGGCAGTCGAAATTCACCCCTCCACTTT. Residues: CSARVTGSRNSPLHF.

The chain recombines TRBV20-1 with TRBJ1-2, with 7 bases fitting TRBD1. V dropped 0 bases and J dropped 3; count of bases not matched to a gene: 7. The germline V gene encodes CDR1 DFQATT and CDR2 SNEGSKA (reference sequence). The CDR3 is 15 amino acids. CDR3 protein: CSARDMRGQHYGYTF. The CDR3, as DNA: TGCAGTGCTAGAGATATGAGGGGACAGCACTATGGCTACACCTTC.

This clonotype was seen many times. The chain links TRBV9 to TRBJ1-1; D not certain. V lost 0 bases and J lost 2, with 5 bases in between. CDR1 and CDR2 from the germline V gene are SGDLS and YYNGEE. There are 13 residues in the CDR3. The CDR3 bases are TGTGCCAGCAGCGTAGATTTTAACACTGAAGCTTTCTTT. This codes for CASSVDFNTEAFF.

This clonotype was counted between two and nine times. V is TRBV19 and J is TRBJ1-5, with 9 nucleotides matching TRBD1. The CDR3 length is 16 residues. The V gene's germline CDR1 is LNHDA and CDR2 SQIVND (reference sequence). J gave up 6 bases and V 5 bases, and 11 bases lay outside the gene matches. CDR3 DNA: TGTGCCAGTAGTGAACACAGGGGGCGTGACGGTCAGCCCCAGCATTTT. Protein product: CASSEHRGRDGQPQHF. Filled out from reference TRBV19 and TRBJ1-5, the complete variable domain reads DGGITQSPKYLFRKEGQNVTLSCEQNLNHDAMYWYRQDPGQGLRLIYYSQIVNDFQKGDIAEGYSVSREKKESFPLTVTSAQKNPTAFYLCASSEHRGRDGQPQHFGDGTRLSIL.

The rearrangement joins TRBV12-3 or TRBV12-4 to TRBJ2-7; D is uncertain. CDR3 length: 14 residues. Trimming removed 6 bases at V and 5 bases at J, with 17 bases between. The CDR3 DNA sequence: TGTGCCAGCAGAAAGGGCCCCCCGGAGAACGAGCAGTACTTC. This encodes CASRKGPPENEQYF.